A single sample is the source of the 5 T cell receptor beta chains below, sequenced in a study of cytomegalovirus exposure and HLA in healthy donors (dated by TCRdb to about 2017). Library creation used the immunoSEQ multiplex PCR assay. For the multiplex PCR, a mixture combining 60 forward primers for TCR Vbeta segments and 13 reverse primers for TCR Jbeta segments was used. This immuneACCESS table, as held by TCRdb, lists in-frame sequences with V and J called but not all clones. Of the missing ones, under half trace to an unresolved V gene in checked studies; the others have no known cause. This sample's listing comprises more than 90,000 clones. The ten most abundant clones make up 3.7% of the sample. Input material: PBMCs. Every receptor here comes from a young man in good health and CMV-seronegative.

V gene TRBV20-1 combines with J gene TRBJ2-1; D not resolved. V was pared by 3 bases and J by 8 bases, with 8 bases between. This CDR3 has 11 residues. Germline CDR1 DFQATT, CDR2 SNEGSKA (reference sequence). DNA for the CDR3: TGCAGTGCTAGCCCCCGGGATGAGCAGTTCTTC. Residues: CSASPRDEQFF.

Turning to this clone: Other nucleotide sequences from this sample produce the same CDR3. The chain employs TRBV7-9 and TRBJ2-1; weak D call: TRBD1 (6 bases). This CDR3 is built from 16 residues. V shed 5 bases and J shed 3 bases, with 17 bases lying between them. Germline V gives CDR1 SEHNR, CDR2 FQNEAQ (reference sequence). The CDR3 coding sequence is TGTGCCAGCAGCCCCGACGGGGCAGGGGACTACAATGAGCAGTTCTTC. Amino acid sequence: CASSPDGAGDYNEQFF.

The chain carries TRBV18 and TRBJ1-2, with 7 positions matching TRBD1. The CDR3 totals 13 residues. Germline CDR1 and CDR2: KGHSH and LQKENI. V was pared by 5 bases and J by 3 bases, with 3 bases of the junction left unmatched. CDR3 region: CASSEGQHYGYTF. In nucleotides, the CDR3 is TGTGCCAGCTCAGAGGGACAGCACTATGGCTACACCTTC.

The V call is TRBV15, the J call TRBJ1-2; the D gene is possibly TRBD1 (5 bases). Per the germline V gene, CDR1 is LNHNV and CDR2 is YYDKDF (reference sequence). The ends were cut back, 5 bases at V and 2 bases at J, with 9 bases in the middle. The CDR3 is made up of 13 amino acids. The CDR3 coding sequence is TGTGCCACCAGCCCCGACAGAAACTATGGCTACACCTTC. Encoded protein: CATSPDRNYGYTF.

This chain links TRBV5-6 with TRBJ1-6; TRBD1 matches at 9 bases. Looked up from germline, CDR1 is SGHDT and CDR2 is YYEEEE. This CDR3 has 14 residues. After removal of 5 bases from V and 7 bases from J, the junction contained 4 bases not matched to a gene. CDR3 loop: CASRQDRGNSPLHF. CDR3 bases: TGTGCCAGCAGACAAGACAGGGGGAATTCACCCCTCCACTTT.